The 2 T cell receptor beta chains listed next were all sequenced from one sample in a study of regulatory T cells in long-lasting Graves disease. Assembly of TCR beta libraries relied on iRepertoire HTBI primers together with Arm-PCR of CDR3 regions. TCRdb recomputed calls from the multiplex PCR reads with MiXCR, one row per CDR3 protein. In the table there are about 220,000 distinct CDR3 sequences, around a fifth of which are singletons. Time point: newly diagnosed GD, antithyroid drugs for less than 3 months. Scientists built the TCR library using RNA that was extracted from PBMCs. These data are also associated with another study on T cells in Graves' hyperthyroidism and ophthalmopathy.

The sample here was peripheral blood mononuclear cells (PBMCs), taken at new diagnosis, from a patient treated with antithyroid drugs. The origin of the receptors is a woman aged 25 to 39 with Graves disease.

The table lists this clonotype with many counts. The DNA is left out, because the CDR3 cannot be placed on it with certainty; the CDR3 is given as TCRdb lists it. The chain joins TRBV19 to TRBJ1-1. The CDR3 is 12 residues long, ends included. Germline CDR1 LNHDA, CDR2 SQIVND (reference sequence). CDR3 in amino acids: CATVAGNTEAFF.

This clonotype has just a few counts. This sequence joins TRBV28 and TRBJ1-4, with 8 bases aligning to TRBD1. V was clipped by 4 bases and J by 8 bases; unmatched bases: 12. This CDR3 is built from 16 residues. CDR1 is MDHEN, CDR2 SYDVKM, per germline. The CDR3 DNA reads TGTGCCAGCAGTTCCAGGGGGCGACGTTCACGGGAAAAACTGTTTTTT. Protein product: CASSSRGRRSREKLFF. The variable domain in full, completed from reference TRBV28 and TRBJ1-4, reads DVKVTQSSRYLVKRTGEKVFLECVQDMDHENMFWYRQDPGLGLRLIYFSYDVKMKEKGDIPEGYSVSREKKERFSLILESASTNQTSMYLCASSSRGRRSREKLFFGSGTQLSVL.